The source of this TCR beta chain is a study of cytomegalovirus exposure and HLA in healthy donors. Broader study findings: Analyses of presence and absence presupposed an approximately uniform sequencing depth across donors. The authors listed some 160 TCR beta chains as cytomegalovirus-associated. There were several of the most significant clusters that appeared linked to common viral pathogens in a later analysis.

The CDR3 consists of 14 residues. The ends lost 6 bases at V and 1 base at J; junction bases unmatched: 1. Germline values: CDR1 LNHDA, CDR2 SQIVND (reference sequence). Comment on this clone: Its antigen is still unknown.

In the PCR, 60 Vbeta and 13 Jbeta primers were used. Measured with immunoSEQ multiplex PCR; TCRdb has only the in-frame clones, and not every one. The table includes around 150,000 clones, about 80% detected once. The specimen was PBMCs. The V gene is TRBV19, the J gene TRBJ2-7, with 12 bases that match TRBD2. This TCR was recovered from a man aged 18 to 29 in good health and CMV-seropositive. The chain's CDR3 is CASRTSGGSYEQYF. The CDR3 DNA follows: TGTGCCAGTAGGACTAGCGGGGGATCCTACGAGCAGTACTTC.